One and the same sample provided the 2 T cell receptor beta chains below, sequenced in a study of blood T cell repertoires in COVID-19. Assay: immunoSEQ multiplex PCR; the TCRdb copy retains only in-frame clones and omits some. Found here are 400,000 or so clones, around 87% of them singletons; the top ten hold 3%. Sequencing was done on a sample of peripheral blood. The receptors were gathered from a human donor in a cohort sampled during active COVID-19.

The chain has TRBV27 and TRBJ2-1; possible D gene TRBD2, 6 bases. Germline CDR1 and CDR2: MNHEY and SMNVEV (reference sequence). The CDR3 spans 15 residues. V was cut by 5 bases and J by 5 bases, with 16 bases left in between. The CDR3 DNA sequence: TGTGCCAGCAGTAAGGGAGGAAGTCTAAACAATGAGCAGTTCTTC. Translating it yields CASSKGGSLNNEQFF.

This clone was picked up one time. Written as DNA, the CDR3 is TGTGCCAGCAGCTTAGACCCGGCTAGCGGGAGTAAAGGCGAGCAGTACTTC. Translation: CASSLDPASGSKGEQYF. The J gene is TRBJ2-7, the V gene TRBV11-2, with 10 nucleotides matching TRBD2. CDR3 length: 17 residues. Germline V gives CDR1 SGHAT, CDR2 FQNNGV. The V and J ends lost 0 bases and 6 bases, in that order; junction bases with no gene match: 11.